The 17 T cell receptor beta chains below all came from one sample that was sequenced in a study of T-cell reconstitution after alpha-beta-depleted transplantation in children. The TCRbeta library incorporated unique molecular identifiers. TCRdb ran MiXCR on the PCR reads and lists one entry per CDR3 protein. Among around 480,000 distinct CDR3 sequences listed, 30% to 35% were seen once. The sample here was PBMCs from the stem cell graft donor, taken from the stem cell graft. The receptors shown here come from a human donor who donated a stem cell graft to a child with aplastic anemia.

The chain carries TRBV5-1 and TRBJ2-1; TRBD2 aligns across 9 bases. After removal of 4 bases from V and 6 bases from J, the junction contained 11 bases not matched to a gene. This CDR3 has 16 residues. In germline, CDR1 is SGHRS, CDR2 YFSETQ. The CDR3 region is CASSAPGIAGANEQFF. Written as DNA, the CDR3 is TGCGCCAGCAGCGCCCCTGGAATAGCGGGAGCCAATGAGCAGTTCTTC.

The chain has TRBV7-6 and TRBJ2-7, with a tentative D call TRBD1 (6 bases). This CDR3 is 13 amino acids long. CDR1 and CDR2 from the germline V gene are SGHVS and FNYEAQ. With 1 base removed from V and 2 bases from J, the gap between germline ends came to 6 bases. The DNA for the CDR3 is TGTGCCAGCAGCTTAGAGGGGGCCTACGAGCAGTACTTC. Protein: CASSLEGAYEQYF.

This clonotype turned up a few times. V gene TRBV9 combines with J gene TRBJ2-2; 7 nucleotides align to TRBD1. Germline values: CDR1 SGDLS, CDR2 YYNGEE. The CDR3 covers 12 residues. V trimming: 6 bases; J trimming: 6 bases; junction bases outside the gene matches: 2. CDR3 residues: CASNQGAGELFF. In nucleotides, the CDR3 is TGTGCCAGCAATCAGGGGGCCGGGGAGCTGTTTTTT.

The rearrangement joins TRBV10-3 to TRBJ2-7; no clear D gene. Germline V gene sequence: CDR1 ENHRY, CDR2 SYGVKD. The ends were cut back, 3 bases at V and 4 bases at J, with 7 bases in the middle. The CDR3 contains 12 residues. The CDR3 is CAISENGYEQYV. The DNA for the CDR3 is TGTGCCATCAGTGAAAACGGGTACGAGCAGTACGTC.

The chain has TRBV5-1 and TRBJ1-1; 8 nucleotides align to TRBD1. Looked up from germline, CDR1 is SGHRS and CDR2 is YFSETQ. V shed 3 bases and J 1 base; nucleotides not matched to a gene: 8. This CDR3 is 16 amino acids long. CDR3 sequence reads: CASSSLGQARNTEAFF. The CDR3 DNA reads TGCGCCAGCAGCTCTTTGGGACAGGCGCGGAACACTGAAGCTTTCTTT.

This clonotype was recorded a few times. V usage is TRBV2 and J usage is TRBJ2-1, with D tentatively TRBD1 (6 bases). This CDR3 region has 16 residues. CDR1 SNHLY and CDR2 FYNNEI come from the germline V gene. V was pared by 6 bases and J by 6 bases, with 21 bases between. The CDR3 reads CASSPRGRAGGNEQFF. Here the CDR3 DNA reads TGTGCCAGCAGCCCCAGGGGCAGGGCTGGGGGCAATGAGCAGTTCTTC.

This clonotype was detected once. The chain recombines TRBV19 with TRBJ2-1; D tentatively fits TRBD1 or TRBD2 (5 bases each). The V and J ends lost 5 bases and 8 bases respectively, with 19 bases between them. CDR3 length equals 15 residues. In germline, CDR1 is LNHDA, CDR2 SQIVND (reference sequence). CDR3 residues: CASSPQTELGHEQFF. CDR3 DNA: TGTGCCAGTAGTCCCCAGACGGAATTGGGACATGAGCAGTTCTTC. Combining the CDR3 with reference TRBV19 and TRBJ2-1 gives the whole variable domain DGGITQSPKYLFRKEGQNVTLSCEQNLNHDAMYWYRQDPGQGLRLIYYSQIVNDFQKGDIAEGYSVSREKKESFPLTVTSAQKNPTAFYLCASSPQTELGHEQFFGPGTRLTVL.

Only a few counts were recorded for this clonotype. This sequence joins TRBV28 and TRBJ2-7; possibly TRBD2 for D (6 bases). V dropped 8 bases and J dropped 4 bases, with 15 bases sitting between them. Germline V gives CDR1 MDHEN, CDR2 SYDVKM. The length of the CDR3 is 13 residues. The CDR3 reads CASQGEAGYEQYF. CDR3 DNA sequence: TGTGCCAGCCAAGGGGAGGCGGGGTACGAGCAGTACTTC.

The rearrangement joins TRBV20-1 to TRBJ1-2, with a possible D match to TRBD1 (5 bases). Germline CDR1 reads DFQATT; CDR2 reads SNEGSKA (reference sequence). Trimming stripped 6 bases from V and 2 bases from J, with 13 bases between. This CDR3 contains 13 residues. The CDR3 DNA reads as TGCAGTGCCCCGGGACGCAACAACTATGGCTACACCTTC. This codes for CSAPGRNNYGYTF.

This chain links TRBV9 with TRBJ2-2, with no clear D. With 0 bases removed from V and 7 bases from J, the gap between germline ends came to 13 bases. There are 15 residues in the CDR3. In germline, CDR1 is SGDLS, CDR2 YYNGEE. This CDR3 reads CASSVVSQMNGELFF. CDR3 DNA: TGTGCCAGCAGCGTAGTTAGCCAAATGAACGGGGAGCTGTTTTTT.

The genes are TRBV19 and TRBJ2-5; 12 bases agree with TRBD1. The CDR3 length is 15 residues. The trim removed 5 bases at V and 7 bases at J, leaving 8 bases unmatched. The V gene's germline CDR1 is LNHDA and CDR2 SQIVND (reference sequence). For the CDR3, the DNA is TGTGCCAGTAGTTCCGGGACAGGGGGCGGACGGACCCAGTACTTC. Protein sequence: CASSSGTGGGRTQYF.

The rearrangement joins TRBV9 to TRBJ1-1; 11 bases are shared with TRBD1. This CDR3 region has 14 residues. Germline loops: CDR1 SGDLS, CDR2 YYNGEE. The ends lost 3 bases at V and 6 bases at J; junction bases unmatched: 4. The CDR3 DNA is TGTGCCAGCAGCGCGGGACAGGGGGGCGCTGAAGCTTTCTTT. Its protein is CASSAGQGGAEAFF. The whole variable domain, filled in from reference TRBV9 and TRBJ1-1, reads DSGVTQTPKHLITATGQRVTLRCSPRSGDLSVYWYQQSLDQGLQFLIQYYNGEERAKGNILERFSAQQFPDLHSELNLSSLELGDSALYFCASSAGQGGAEAFFGQGTRLTVV.

There are a few counts of this clonotype. CDR3 sequence (DNA): TGTGCCAGCTCACCACTCACCGAAGGGGAGACCCAGTACTTC. It yields the protein CASSPLTEGETQYF. The chain uses TRBV18 and TRBJ2-5; D is uncertain. The V end was cut by 1 base, the J end by 5 bases, with 11 bases between. Germline assignment: CDR1 KGHSH and CDR2 LQKENI. CDR3 size: 14 residues.

The chain employs TRBV24-1 and TRBJ2-5; TRBD1 matches at 8 bases. This CDR3 spans 15 amino acids. V lost 4 bases and J lost 5; bases outside the gene matches: 8. Looked up from germline, CDR1 is KGHDR and CDR2 is SFDVKD. The CDR3 sequence is CATSDPRTGPETQYF. Here the CDR3 DNA reads TGTGCCACCAGTGACCCCCGGACAGGGCCTGAGACCCAGTACTTC.

This clonotype was detected a few times. The chain combines TRBV29-1 with TRBJ2-7; tentative D call: TRBD1 (5 bases). Germline V CDR1 and CDR2: SQVTM, ANQGSEA. V was pared by 5 bases and J by 1 base, with 12 bases between. The CDR3 totals 13 residues. The CDR3 DNA is TGCAGCGTTACAGGACGAAGATCCTACGAGCAGTACTTC. It codes for CSVTGRRSYEQYF.

The genes are TRBV4-3 and TRBJ2-3; D might be TRBD1 or TRBD2, each matching 6 bases. CDR3 size: 14 residues. The V gene lost 2 bases and the J gene lost 6 bases, with 12 bases spanning the gap. Germline V lookup: CDR1 LGHNA, CDR2 YSLEER. CDR3 nucleotide sequence: TGCGCCAGCAGCCAATCAGGGGAGGTGGATACGCAGTATTTT. Its translation: CASSQSGEVDTQYF.

This clonotype was seen ten or more times. The CDR3 DNA sequence: TGCAGCGTTGAAGATATTGCAGGGCTTCAAGAGACCCAGTACTTC. This sequence encodes CSVEDIAGLQETQYF. The rearrangement links TRBV29-1 to TRBJ2-5; maybe TRBD1 (5 bases). CDR3 length equals 15 residues. Trimming took 0 bases from V and 2 from J, leaving 13 bases between them. Per germline, CDR1 SQVTM and CDR2 ANQGSEA.